These 12 T cell receptor beta chains share one sample of origin, sequenced in a study of blood T cell repertoires in COVID-19. This table comes from immunoSEQ multiplex PCR, and its TCRdb copy is limited to in-frame clones, with some not included. This table has about 270,000 clones, 85% to 90% appearing once. Sequencing was carried out using PBMCs or T cells enriched from blood (not recorded which). The receptors stem from a woman between 18 and 29 years old who had recovered from COVID-19.

The chain links TRBV7-3 to TRBJ1-2; D perhaps matches TRBD1 (6 bases). Germline assignment: CDR1 SGHTA and CDR2 FQGTGA. The CDR3 is made up of 13 amino acids. Trimming removed 3 bases at V and 2 bases at J, with 7 bases between. CDR3 region: CASSFGTNYGYTF. In DNA form, the CDR3 reads TGTGCCAGCAGCTTCGGGACAAACTATGGCTACACCTTC.

The chain employs TRBV5-1 and TRBJ1-2; the D gene is possibly TRBD1 (6 bases). The CDR3 has 14 residues. Germline lookup yields CDR1 SGHRS and CDR2 YFSETQ. Trimming stripped 1 base from V and 6 bases from J, with 13 bases between. The CDR3 region has the DNA TGCGCCAGCAGCTTGCCCACAGGGTCCCATGGCTACACCTTC. Translated: CASSLPTGSHGYTF.

The gene calls are TRBV19 and TRBJ1-5, with D perhaps matching TRBD1 (5 bases). The CDR3 runs 17 residues. Per the germline V gene, CDR1 is LNHDA and CDR2 is SQIVND (reference sequence). Trimming left V 8 bases short and J 0 bases short, with 20 bases between. CDR3: CASSSRRGGASNQPQHF. Written as DNA, the CDR3 is TGTGCCAGTTCCTCCCGCCGCGGCGGGGCTAGCAATCAGCCCCAGCATTTT.

The rearrangement joins TRBV30 to TRBJ1-4; D is ambiguous. This CDR3 spans 12 amino acids. Germline loops: CDR1 GTSNPN, CDR2 SVGIG (reference sequence). The ends were cut back, 3 bases at V and 4 bases at J, with 6 bases in the middle. CDR3: CAWSRFNEKLFF. The DNA of the CDR3 is TGTGCCTGGAGCAGGTTTAATGAAAAACTGTTTTTT.

J is TRBJ1-2 and V is TRBV29-1, with D possibly matching TRBD1 (5 bases). The germline V gene has CDR1 SQVTM and CDR2 ANQGSEA. The CDR3 contains 13 residues. V was cut by 7 bases and J by 8 bases, with 20 bases left in between. The CDR3 DNA is TGCAGCGCCGTGGCCCCCAGGGTCCAGGGCTACACCTTC. This gives the protein CSAVAPRVQGYTF.

This clone showed up just once. The CDR3 reads CAISGQSNTEAFF. DNA of the CDR3: TGTGCCATCAGCGGACAGTCGAACACTGAAGCTTTCTTT. This chain links TRBV10-3 with TRBJ1-1, with D perhaps matching TRBD1 (6 bases). Trimming left V 6 bases short and J 1 base short, with 9 bases between. Per the germline V gene, CDR1 is ENHRY and CDR2 is SYGVKD. There are 13 residues in the CDR3.

The J gene is TRBJ2-3, the V gene TRBV13, with D hard to call. Germline V gene sequence: CDR1 PRHDT, CDR2 FYEKMQ (reference sequence). V dropped 5 bases and J dropped 3 bases, with 9 bases sitting between them. This CDR3 spans 13 amino acids. CDR3 region: CASSLLGTDTQYF. The CDR3 DNA sequence: TGTGCCAGCAGCCTTCTAGGAACAGATACGCAGTATTTT. Complete variable domain (other parts from reference TRBV13 and TRBJ2-3): AAGVIQSPRHLIKEKRETATLKCYPIPRHDTVYWYQQGPGQDPQFLISFYEKMQSDKGSIPDRFSAQQFSDYHSELNMSSLELGDSALYFCASSLLGTDTQYFGPGTRLTVL.

The chain links TRBV4-1 to TRBJ1-2, with 9 bases that match TRBD1. The CDR3 sequence is 16 residues long. The trim removed 4 bases at V and 3 bases at J, leaving 9 bases unmatched. Germline CDR1 and CDR2: MGHRA and YSYEKL. CDR3 protein: CASSLLGTGRDYGYTF. The DNA of the CDR3 is TGCGCCAGCAGCCTCCTAGGGACAGGGAGGGACTATGGCTACACCTTC.

The J gene is TRBJ2-3, the V gene TRBV5-1, with 9 bases matching TRBD1. The CDR3 is 15 amino acids. The germline CDR1 and CDR2 sequences are SGHRS and YFSETQ. J gave up 6 bases and V 5 bases, and 10 bases lay outside the gene matches. DNA for the CDR3: TGCGCCAGCAGACCCCCGGGACAGGGAGGCGATACGCAGTATTTT. Translating it yields CASRPPGQGGDTQYF.

J is TRBJ2-7 and V is TRBV3-1 (or the pseudogene TRBV3-2), with TRBD1 matching over 9 bases. The germline gives CDR1 LGHDT, CDR2 YNNKEL (reference sequence). CDR3 length: 14 amino acids. Trimming cost V 4 bases and J 3 bases; bases outside gene matches: 4. The CDR3 spells CASSRRTGDYEQYF. CDR3 nucleotides: TGTGCCAGCAGCCGGCGGACAGGGGACTACGAGCAGTACTTC.

The sample holds one count of this clone. The chain recombines TRBV3-1 (or the pseudogene TRBV3-2) with TRBJ2-4; the match to TRBD1 covers 9 bases. The germline CDR1 and CDR2 sequences are LGHDT and YNNKEL (reference sequence). The CDR3 contains 16 residues. V was clipped by 1 base and J by 4 bases; unmatched bases: 5. The CDR3 sequence is CASSQAPGTGKNIQYF. The CDR3 DNA sequence: TGTGCCAGCAGCCAAGCTCCTGGGACAGGGAAAAACATTCAGTACTTC.

The chain carries TRBV7-9 and TRBJ2-2; 9 bases are shared with TRBD1. The junction had 6 bases not matched to a gene; V was cut back by 4 bases and J by 0 bases. In germline, CDR1 is SEHNR, CDR2 FQNEAQ (reference sequence). The CDR3 totals 17 residues. The CDR3: CASSSTGGSANTGELFF. As DNA, the CDR3 is TGTGCCAGCAGCTCTACAGGGGGCAGCGCGAACACCGGGGAGCTGTTTTTT. Full variable domain (missing parts from reference TRBV7-9 and TRBJ2-2): DTGVSQNPRHKITKRGQNVTFRCDPISEHNRLYWYRQTLGQGPEFLTYFQNEAQLEKSRLLSDRFSAERPKGSFSTLEIQRTEQGDSAMYLCASSSTGGSANTGELFFGEGSRLTVL.